The 22 T cell receptor beta chains reported below all come from one sample, sequenced in a study of monozygotic twins with inflammatory bowel disease. TCRdb reprocessed the 5' RACE reads; each CDR3 protein has one entry and no DNA is given. Seen in this sample are just over 300,000 distinct CDR3 sequences; the ten most common clones hold roughly 5.3%. Sequencing was performed on blood. The receptors were sampled from a human donor with ulcerative colitis or Crohn's disease, or a healthy co-twin of an affected twin (not recorded which).

The chain links TRBV4-2 to TRBJ2-7; TCRdb returns TRBD1, unconfirmable since there is no DNA. The CDR3 runs 14 residues. Germline lookup yields CDR1 LGHNA and CDR2 YNFKEQ. The CDR3: CASSQSQGFYEQYF.

V is TRBV5-1 and J is TRBJ2-5; TCRdb lists TRBD1, though no DNA is available to test this call. Germline V CDR1 and CDR2: SGHRS, YFSETQ. The CDR3 loop spans 14 amino acids. The CDR3: CASSSGSWDETQYF.

The V gene is TRBV28, the J gene TRBJ2-7; TCRdb outputs TRBD2, but without DNA this stays unchecked. The CDR3 is made up of 15 amino acids. Germline CDR1 and CDR2: MDHEN and SYDVKM. CDR3 residues: CASSVSGGEAYEQYF.

The CDR3 loop is CASTPARVGGSTEAFF. The rearrangement links TRBV6-1 to TRBJ1-1. Germline V CDR1 and CDR2: MNHNS, SASEGT. The CDR3 is made up of 16 amino acids.

The chain combines TRBV5-1 with TRBJ2-7; TCRdb designates TRBD1, a call that cannot be tested without DNA. CDR3 length equals 17 residues. Germline-derived CDR1 and CDR2 are SGHRS and YFSETQ. The chain's CDR3 is CASSLNAAGTGVFEQYF.

This rearrangement joins TRBV12-3 or TRBV12-4 to TRBJ2-2; without DNA, the TCRdb call of TRBD1 cannot be checked. This CDR3 is 15 amino acids long. CDR3 sequence: CASSLRQGSRGELFF.

The CDR3 region is CASSETGGAGSGANVLTF. The V and J genes are TRBV9 and TRBJ2-6; TCRdb's D gene call, TRBD1, goes unchecked for lack of DNA. This CDR3 has 18 residues. Germline-derived CDR1 and CDR2 are SGDLS and YYNGEE.

The rearrangement links TRBV18 to TRBJ1-2; the TCRdb D gene call, TRBD1, has no DNA to confirm it. The CDR3 has 17 residues. Germline V lookup: CDR1 KGHSH, CDR2 LQKENI. CDR3 protein: CASSPPGTGGVNYGYTF.

The chain uses TRBV30 and TRBJ2-7; absent DNA, TCRdb's TRBD2 call cannot be checked. Germline CDR1 is GTSNPN and CDR2 is SVGIG (reference sequence). The CDR3 consists of 14 residues. The CDR3 loop reads CAWSVGGFSYEQYF.

The J gene is TRBJ1-5, the V gene TRBV28; TCRdb picks TRBD1, but there is no DNA to check that call. Germline-derived CDR1 and CDR2 are MDHEN and SYDVKM. The CDR3 loop spans 16 amino acids. The CDR3 sequence is CASSSAGTPQGQPQHF.

The chain joins TRBV7-2 to TRBJ2-7; TCRdb outputs TRBD2, but without DNA this stays unchecked. CDR1 and CDR2 (germline): SGHTA, FQGNSA. CDR3 length equals 17 residues. The CDR3 loop reads CASSSSRLAGASYEQYF.

The rearrangement uses TRBV28 and TRBJ1-2; TCRdb gives TRBD1 as the D gene, but with no DNA this cannot be confirmed. Germline-derived CDR1 and CDR2 are MDHEN and SYDVKM. The CDR3 is 16 residues long. The CDR3 reads CASSLPPGTPGYGYTF.

The rearrangement uses TRBV19 and TRBJ1-5; checking the TCRdb D call of TRBD1 is not possible without DNA. In germline, CDR1 is LNHDA, CDR2 SQIVND (reference sequence). This CDR3 is 13 amino acids long. The CDR3 sequence is CASTDRDNQPQHF.

The rearrangement uses TRBV7-2 and TRBJ2-1. Germline loops: CDR1 SGHTA, CDR2 FQGNSA. CDR3 length: 15 residues. CDR3: CASSLAFGSYNEQFF.

The chain combines TRBV4-2 with TRBJ1-2; TCRdb's assignment of TRBD1 cannot be checked, as there is no DNA. The CDR3 has 16 residues. Germline CDR1 LGHNA, CDR2 YNFKEQ. The CDR3 is CASSQGQGGSNYGYTF.

The chain links TRBV29-1 to TRBJ1-1. CDR3 length equals 16 residues. Germline CDR1 reads SQVTM; CDR2 reads ANQGSEA. CDR3 region: CSVRESHLNTNTEAFF.

This chain connects TRBV7-9 to TRBJ2-1; TCRdb proposes TRBD2, but this gene call is untestable without DNA. In germline, CDR1 is SEHNR, CDR2 FQNEAQ (reference sequence). The CDR3 is made up of 17 amino acids. CDR3: CASSLGHSGRAGNEQFF. The full variable domain, rest sourced from reference TRBV7-9 and TRBJ2-1, is DTGVSQNPRHKITKRGQNVTFRCDPISEHNRLYWYRQTLGQGPEFLTYFQNEAQLEKSRLLSDRFSAERPKGSFSTLEIQRTEQGDSAMYLCASSLGHSGRAGNEQFFGPGTRLTVL.

The chain links TRBV7-2 to TRBJ2-7; TCRdb calls TRBD1, which cannot be checked without DNA. CDR3 length equals 15 residues. The V gene's germline CDR1 is SGHTA and CDR2 FQGNSA. The CDR3 loop is CASSLSAGGGYEQYF.

The genes are TRBV24-1 and TRBJ2-5. This CDR3 region has 12 residues. The germline CDR1 and CDR2 sequences are KGHDR and SFDVKD. The CDR3: CATSDLRETQYF.

This chain links TRBV30 with TRBJ1-1; TCRdb proposes TRBD1, but this gene call is untestable without DNA. Germline V lookup: CDR1 GTSNPN, CDR2 SVGIG (reference sequence). The CDR3 is 15 amino acids. This CDR3 reads CAWSVLGTGSTEAFF. Combining the CDR3 with reference TRBV30 and TRBJ1-1 gives the whole variable domain SQTIHQWPATLVQPVGSPLSLECTVEGTSNPNLYWYRQAAGRGLQLLFYSVGIGQISSEVPQNLSASRPQDRQFILSSKKLLLSDSGFYLCAWSVLGTGSTEAFFGQGTRLTVV.

The V and J genes are TRBV14 and TRBJ2-5. Germline CDR1 reads SGHDN; CDR2 reads FVKESK. The CDR3 has 14 amino acids. The CDR3 protein is CASSPSGNLETQYF.

This chain joins TRBV20-1 and TRBJ2-6. The CDR3 sequence is 13 residues long. Per the germline V gene, CDR1 is DFQATT and CDR2 is SNEGSKA (reference sequence). CDR3: CSARLSGANVLTF.